This T cell receptor (beta chain) was captured by sequencing in a study of OX40 agonist ivuxolimab in advanced cancers. Blood was sampled at baseline, cycle 4 day 1, and cycle 7 day 1. V dropped 1 base and J dropped 6 bases, with 13 bases sitting between them. Germline V gene lookup returns CDR1 SGHDT and CDR2 YYEEEE. The CDR3 contains 14 residues. Repertoires were generated with immunoSEQ multiplex PCR, while TCRdb's copy carries only in-frame clones and drops some. Of under 150,000 clones detected, roughly nine tenths appear once; the ten largest clones hold around 0.55%. The V call is TRBV5-6, the J call TRBJ2-5, with a tentative D call TRBD2 (5 bases). The source of this sequence is an adult with an advanced solid tumor such as melanoma, head and neck, liver or kidney cancer. Specimen: CD4+ or CD8+ T cells sorted from blood, collected in a trial of the OX40 agonist ivuxolimab. As DNA, the CDR3 is TGTGCCAGCAGCTTGCCCCCGGGGATAAAGACCCAGTACTTC. Translating it yields CASSLPPGIKTQYF.